This TCR beta chain appears in the sequencing data of a study of blood T cell repertoires in COVID-19. Looking at the study overall: Collection of acute and convalescent COVID-19 samples took place in the United States, Italy and Spain. Nucleic acid was either cDNA or gDNA, and it came from T cells, B-cell-depleted T cells, or PBMCs.

The protocol was immunoSEQ multiplex PCR, while the TCRdb copy is restricted to in-frame clones and leaves out a portion. The sample records around 240,000 clones, around 84% being singletons. This CDR3 is built from 15 residues. V was pared by 5 bases and J by 4 bases, with 17 bases between. The germline CDR1 and CDR2 sequences are MNHEY and SVGAGI. This chain connects TRBV6-5 to TRBJ1-1; D might be TRBD1 (6 bases). This receptor was obtained from a middle-aged man with acute or convalescent COVID-19. The specimen was peripheral blood. CDR3: CASSRGQQGGTEAFF. CDR3 nucleotide sequence: TGTGCCAGCAGTCGGGGCCAACAGGGTGGCACTGAAGCTTTCTTT.